Here is one TCR beta chain with its context. This clonotype was recorded many times. Its antigen remains undetermined. No per-base quality is available; no much larger clone lies one base away. Sequencing used an Illumina HiSeq 2500. First-strand cDNA was synthesized using Superscript III and a set of TRAV- and TRBV-specific primers, so that both TCRalpha and TCRbeta chains were covered. TCRs were amplified with Phusion for roughly 20 PCR cycles using a constant-region primer together with the adapter attached to the V primers. Amplification of the isolated mRNA was done with the MessageAmp II aRNA Amplification Kit, which involved a 16-hour in vitro transcription at 37 degrees C. mRNA for TCR sequencing was isolated with the Dynabeads mRNA DIRECT Purification Kit. Indexed Illumina adapters were added in a second Phusion PCR of 20 to 30 cycles, after which AMPure XP beads were used to purify the products. The published analysis was carried out like this. Custom Perl scripts pooled TCR sequences encoding the same protein, removed out-of-frame sequences and computed each clonotype's abundance. Any TCR sequence backed by just one read was left out of the analysis. Among the metrics used to describe the repertoires were Shannon entropy, Gini index, clonality, richness, and the frequency of TCRs shared between repertoires. Using fastp trimming at Q25 and MiXCR clonotype assembly, TCRdb reanalyzed the public sequencing data and kept in-frame beta chains. CDR3 protein sequences are deduplicated, and each keeps its most common genes and DNA. These V and J calls originate from TCRdb's pipeline instead of the authors' own analysis. This sample holds approximately 100,000 distinct CDR3 sequences; less than 25% were observed only once. Together, the top ten hold roughly 4% of the sample.

The CDR3 spans 15 residues, from the cysteine through the phenylalanine. The sequence is cut down to CDR3 DNA, 45 bases in frame from base 1. CDR1 LGHDT and CDR2 YNNKEL are derived from the germline V gene (reference sequence). V is reduced by 4 bases and J by 8 bases, leaving a spacing of 20 bases between them. The sample's time point label, in plain terms: after trial treatment. According to the study, the label for this sample's treatment or condition signals: LDRT plus nivolumab, ipilimumab, low-dose cyclophosphamide and aspirin (RACIN trial). The donors came from RACIN, which was a single-arm phase I dose-escalation trial that paired nivolumab and ipilimumab with aspirin, low-dose cyclophosphamide and low-dose radiotherapy. Patients with advanced, TIL-negative solid tumors were considered eligible. The data stem from a study of low-dose radiotherapy and immunotherapy resistance in tumors (dated by TCRdb to between 2021 and 2022). Broadly, across the study: In Cohort 1, 0.5 Gy per fraction was delivered every 2 weeks, and a total PTV dose of 6.5 Gy was prescribed. Patients in Cohort 2 were given 1 Gy per fraction every two weeks, for a total of 13 Gy across 26 weeks. Patients were given nivolumab as a 240 mg flat dose every two weeks and ipilimumab at 1 mg/kg every six weeks, with both drugs delivered intravenously. Cyclophosphamide 200 mg/m2 was given intravenously every two weeks, one day before each radiation and immunotherapy administration. Starting on cycle 1 day 1, patients took 300 mg of aspirin by mouth once a day for four cycles. Trial participants were not randomized into treatment groups. Eight patients were included in the translational analysis: three from the first dose cohort and the first five from the second dose cohort.

The sample consisted of PBMCs, taken after low-dose radiotherapy plus immunotherapy. The sequence came from a male donor with prostate cancer. The receptor chain draws on TRBV3-1 and TRBJ1-1, and the D gene may be TRBD1, 6 bases matching. The CDR3 reads CASSLASTGAVEAFF. The nucleotides read TGTGCCAGCAGCCTAGCCTCGACAGGTGCCGTCGAAGCTTTCTTT.